One and the same sample provided the 13 T cell receptor beta chains below, sequenced in a study of long-term antiretroviral therapy in people with HIV. Researchers ran immunoSEQ v3.0 at survey level. Method: immunoSEQ multiplex PCR; TCRdb's copy keeps in-frame clones and lacks some. The sample yields 25,000 to 35,000 clones, about 80% seen once. Sequenced here: unsorted PBMCs, sampled 0.3 years after starting antiretroviral therapy. The receptors were sampled from a man aged 35 to 55 with HIV.

CDR3 DNA sequence: TGTGCCGCGAACCAGCCCGGTTCGCCCGTGTCCGAGCAGTACTTC. It yields the protein CAANQPGSPVSEQYF. The chain uses TRBV10-3 and TRBJ2-7; D not resolved. Germline-derived CDR1 and CDR2 are ENHRY and SYGVKD. The germline V and J ends were trimmed by 11 bases and 6 bases, with 26 bases remaining between them. This CDR3 is built from 15 residues.

The V gene is TRBV23-1, the J gene TRBJ1-4; TRBD1 is a possible D gene (5 bases). TRBV23-1 is treated as an ORF (open reading frame) with a function not yet certain. The CDR3 sequence is 16 residues long. V lost 6 bases and J lost 2, with 16 bases in between. The CDR3 region is CASRRPGGVTNEKLFF. The DNA of the CDR3 is TGCGCCAGCAGACGTCCGGGGGGGGTCACTAATGAAAAACTGTTTTTT.

V usage is TRBV9 and J usage is TRBJ2-3, with a weak D call TRBD2 (6 bases). Looked up from germline, CDR1 is SGDLS and CDR2 is YYNGEE. With 3 bases removed from V and 1 base from J, the gap between germline ends came to 15 bases. CDR3 length: 16 amino acids. The CDR3 DNA is TGTGCCAGCAGCGGCGCTCCCCCGGGGGGCACAGATACGCAGTATTTT. Translation: CASSGAPPGGTDTQYF. Combining the CDR3 with reference TRBV9 and TRBJ2-3 gives the whole variable domain DSGVTQTPKHLITATGQRVTLRCSPRSGDLSVYWYQQSLDQGLQFLIQYYNGEERAKGNILERFSAQQFPDLHSELNLSSLELGDSALYFCASSGAPPGGTDTQYFGPGTRLTVL.

This chain connects TRBV9 to TRBJ2-7, with 9 bases fitting TRBD2. The V segment lost 2 bases and the J segment 7 bases; nucleotides outside the gene matches: 10. Germline V CDR1 and CDR2: SGDLS, YYNGEE. The CDR3 consists of 15 residues. CDR3 bases: TGTGCCAGCAGCGTTGGACTAGCGACCTCTGGGGAGCAGTACTTC. It codes for CASSVGLATSGEQYF. Complete variable domain (other parts from reference TRBV9 and TRBJ2-7): DSGVTQTPKHLITATGQRVTLRCSPRSGDLSVYWYQQSLDQGLQFLIQYYNGEERAKGNILERFSAQQFPDLHSELNLSSLELGDSALYFCASSVGLATSGEQYFGPGTRLTVT.

J is TRBJ1-3 and V is TRBV7-8; no reliable D call. Germline CDR1 reads SGHVS; CDR2 reads FQNEAQ. This CDR3 spans 15 amino acids. The V end lost 2 bases, the J end lost 0 bases, and 8 bases lay between the germline ends. The CDR3 loop reads CASSLSLYSGNTIYF. For the CDR3, the DNA is TGTGCCAGCAGCTTATCTCTTTACTCTGGAAACACCATATATTTT.

The chain joins TRBV30 to TRBJ2-7; 7 bases fit TRBD2. The V segment lost 5 bases and the J segment 3 bases; nucleotides outside the gene matches: 4. In germline, CDR1 is GTSNPN, CDR2 SVGIG (reference sequence). The CDR3 is made up of 12 amino acids. The CDR3 loop reads CAWDGEGYEQYF. The CDR3 region has the DNA TGTGCCTGGGATGGGGAGGGCTACGAGCAGTACTTC.

The chain employs TRBV11-2 and TRBJ1-2; TRBD1 aligns across 12 bases. This CDR3 comprises 17 residues. The J segment lost 7 bases and the V segment lost 1 base, leaving 10 bases of the junction unmatched. Germline V gene sequence: CDR1 SGHAT, CDR2 FQNNGV. The DNA for the CDR3 is TGTGCCAGCAGCTTAGGGACAGGGACAGGGGGCACTTTTGGCTACACCTTC. Its translation is CASSLGTGTGGTFGYTF.

This clone was picked up one time. The V gene is TRBV9, the J gene TRBJ2-7, with TRBD2 identical over 8 bases. The CDR3 loop spans 14 amino acids. V lost 4 bases to trimming and J lost 6 bases; unmatched junction nucleotides: 9. Germline CDR1 SGDLS, CDR2 YYNGEE. Here the CDR3 reads CASSLTPGGAEQYF. DNA of the CDR3: TGTGCCAGCAGCCTAACGCCCGGGGGGGCCGAGCAGTACTTC.

This chain joins TRBV28 and TRBJ1-5; 7 nucleotides line up with TRBD1. The CDR3 contains 14 residues. From germline, CDR1 is MDHEN and CDR2 SYDVKM. The V and J ends lost 6 bases and 5 bases, in that order; junction bases with no gene match: 7. CDR3 amino acids: CASRPTGRDQPQHF. CDR3 nucleotide sequence: TGTGCCAGCAGACCGACAGGGCGGGATCAGCCCCAGCATTTT.

This chain joins TRBV2 and TRBJ2-5; 8 nucleotides match TRBD2. The CDR3 length is 14 residues. Germline trimming cut 5 bases from V and 4 bases from J; bases unmatched to any gene: 6. Germline CDR1 is SNHLY and CDR2 is FYNNEI. For the CDR3, the DNA is TGTGCCAGCAGTCCGACTAGCGTCGTAGAGACCCAGTACTTC. It yields the protein CASSPTSVVETQYF.

The chain carries TRBV4-3 and TRBJ1-2; a weak D match, TRBD1 (6 bases). Trimming pared 0 bases from V and 2 bases from J, leaving 7 bases between. The CDR3 loop spans 14 amino acids. Germline loops: CDR1 LGHNA, CDR2 YSLEER. CDR3 bases: TGCGCCAGCAGCCAAGATGGACAGAACTATGGCTACACCTTC. It is translated as CASSQDGQNYGYTF.

CDR3 in amino acids: CASSSRDRVYNEQFF. The CDR3 coding sequence is TGTGCCAGCAGCTCGCGGGACAGGGTCTACAATGAGCAGTTCTTC. The rearrangement joins TRBV4-2 to TRBJ2-1; 9 nucleotides line up with TRBD1. V was clipped by 5 bases and J by 3 bases; unmatched bases: 5. The CDR3 is 15 residues long. Looked up from germline, CDR1 is LGHNA and CDR2 is YNFKEQ.

The rearrangement uses TRBV18 and TRBJ2-7; 8 bases agree with TRBD2. The CDR3 contains 16 residues. The germline V gene has CDR1 KGHSH and CDR2 LQKENI. After removal of 2 bases from V and 0 bases from J, the junction contained 6 bases not matched to a gene. The CDR3 sequence is CASSPGLAGLSYEQYF. The CDR3 bases are TGTGCCAGCTCACCAGGCCTAGCGGGCCTCTCCTACGAGCAGTACTTC. Together with reference TRBV18 and TRBJ2-7, the CDR3 gives the full variable domain: NAGVMQNPRHLVRRRGQEARLRCSPMKGHSHVYWYRQLPEEGLKFMVYLQKENIIDESGMPKERFSAEFPKEGPSILRIQQVVRGDSAAYFCASSPGLAGLSYEQYFGPGTRLTVT.